This is a list of T cell receptor beta chains from one sample in a study of blood T cell repertoires in COVID-19. Clones were read by immunoSEQ multiplex PCR, and TCRdb kept only the in-frame ones, dropping some. Here the sample spans about 26,000 clones, approximately 80% being singletons. Material for sequencing was peripheral blood. Receptor source: a human donor in a cohort sampled during active COVID-19. CDR3s include the opening cysteine and the closing phenylalanine or tryptophan. The D gene is left open where the match is weak. Not every row has a clone size; where given, it reads once, few, many or a size class.

clone size: .
J gene: TRBJ2-1
V gene: TRBV9
D gene: .
CDR3 DNA: TGTGCCAGCAGCGTAGCCGGGTATTGGAATGAGCAGTTCTTC
CDR3 protein: CASSVAGYWNEQFF

clone size: few
J gene: TRBJ1-1
V gene: TRBV19
D gene: .
CDR3 DNA: TGTGCCAGTAGTATAACCCGGGGGGACACTGAAGCTTTCTTT
CDR3 protein: CASSITRGDTEAFF

clone size: .
J gene: TRBJ2-2
V gene: TRBV2
D gene: TRBD2
CDR3 DNA: TGTGCCAGCTGGGGACTAGCGGGTACCGGGGAGCTGTTTTTT
CDR3 protein: CASWGLAGTGELFF

clone size: .
J gene: TRBJ2-1
V gene: TRBV27
D gene: .
CDR3 DNA: TGTGCCAGCAGTCTGACACTTTACAATGAGCAGTTCTTC
CDR3 protein: CASSLTLYNEQFF

clone size: .
J gene: TRBJ2-7
V gene: TRBV7-9
D gene: .
CDR3 DNA: TGTGCCAGCAGCTTAGAACTAGGGCCGGCATCCTACGAGCAGTACTTC
CDR3 protein: CASSLELGPASYEQYF

clone size: .
J gene: TRBJ2-1
V gene: TRBV9
D gene: TRBD2
CDR3 DNA: TGTGCCAGCAGCCCGAGGACTAGTCTCCATGAGCAGTTCTTC
CDR3 protein: CASSPRTSLHEQFF

clone size: .
J gene: TRBJ2-3
V gene: TRBV4-1
D gene: TRBD1
CDR3 DNA: TGCGCCAGCAGCCAAGGGACAGGGGCAGATACGCAGTATTTT
CDR3 protein: CASSQGTGADTQYF

clone size: .
J gene: TRBJ1-6
V gene: TRBV7-2
D gene: TRBD1
CDR3 DNA: TGTGCCAGCAGCTTCGGGACAGGGCTTTACTCCTATAATTCACCCCTCCACTTT
CDR3 protein: CASSFGTGLYSYNSPLHF

clone size: .
J gene: TRBJ2-7
V gene: TRBV28
D gene: .
CDR3 DNA: TGTGCCAGCAGACCAACAGGGCTAGAAACCTACGAGCAGTACTTC
CDR3 protein: CASRPTGLETYEQYF

clone size: few
J gene: TRBJ2-7
V gene: TRBV5-1
D gene: TRBD1
CDR3 DNA: TGCGCCAGCAGGGACGGGACAGGGATACACGAGCAGTACTTC
CDR3 protein: CASRDGTGIHEQYF

clone size: .
J gene: TRBJ2-3
V gene: TRBV9
D gene: TRBD2
CDR3 DNA: TGTGCCAGCAGCGAGGGACTAGCGGGAGGAGGGGTTACGCAGTATTTT
CDR3 protein: CASSEGLAGGGVTQYF

clone size: .
J gene: TRBJ2-1
V gene: TRBV7-2
D gene: .
CDR3 DNA: TGTGCCAGCAGCTTAGCGCGTGACAATGAGCAGTTCTTC
CDR3 protein: CASSLARDNEQFF

clone size: .
J gene: TRBJ1-2
V gene: TRBV6-5
D gene: .
CDR3 DNA: TGTGCCAGCAGTTCCCCATGGGAGGGAGCCTATGGCTACACCTTC
CDR3 protein: CASSSPWEGAYGYTF

clone size: .
J gene: TRBJ2-5
V gene: TRBV5-1
D gene: TRBD1
CDR3 DNA: TGCGCCAGCAGCCCGGGACAGTCGCAAGAGACCCAGTACTTC
CDR3 protein: CASSPGQSQETQYF

clone size: .
J gene: TRBJ2-1
V gene: TRBV10-2
D gene: TRBD1
CDR3 DNA: TGCGCCAGCAGGAACCGGGACAGCAACAATGAGCAGTTCTTC
CDR3 protein: CASRNRDSNNEQFF

clone size: .
J gene: TRBJ1-2
V gene: TRBV7-9
D gene: TRBD1
CDR3 DNA: TGTGCCAGCACCCCGGACAGGGCGCGGGACTACACCTTC
CDR3 protein: CASTPDRARDYTF

clone size: .
J gene: TRBJ2-2
V gene: TRBV9
D gene: TRBD2
CDR3 DNA: TGTGCCAGCAGCGTAGGTGATATTAGCGGGAGTCCGAACACCGGGGAGCTGTTTTTT
CDR3 protein: CASSVGDISGSPNTGELFF

clone size: few
J gene: TRBJ2-6
V gene: TRBV6-6
D gene: .
CDR3 DNA: TGTGCCAGCTTGGACTCGGGGGCTGGGGCCAACGTCCTGACTTTC
CDR3 protein: CASLDSGAGANVLTF

clone size: .
J gene: TRBJ2-7
V gene: TRBV2
D gene: .
CDR3 DNA: TGTGCCAGCAGGACGACAGAGAACGAGCAGTACTTC
CDR3 protein: CASRTTENEQYF

clone size: once
J gene: TRBJ2-3
V gene: TRBV7-9
D gene: .
CDR3 DNA: TGTGCCAGCAGCTTAGAGCTGGGTAGCCGCTATACGCAGTATTTT
CDR3 protein: CASSLELGSRYTQYF

clone size: few
J gene: TRBJ1-5
V gene: TRBV24-1
D gene: .
CDR3 DNA: TGTGCCACCAGTGATTCCTCAGGGAACGGTCAGCCCCAGCATTTT
CDR3 protein: CATSDSSGNGQPQHF

clone size: few
J gene: TRBJ2-7
V gene: TRBV10-2
D gene: TRBD2
CDR3 DNA: TGCGCCAGCAGTGAGTCGAGACTAGCGGGGATCGACGAGCAGTACTTC
CDR3 protein: CASSESRLAGIDEQYF

clone size: .
J gene: TRBJ1-6
V gene: TRBV5-5
D gene: TRBD1
CDR3 DNA: TGTGCCAGCAGCTGGGGACAGGGGAATTATAATTCACCCCTCCACTTT
CDR3 protein: CASSWGQGNYNSPLHF

clone size: once
J gene: TRBJ2-1
V gene: TRBV5-8
D gene: TRBD2
CDR3 DNA: TGTGCCAGCAGCCGCGGGGGTGCCTACAATGAGCAGTTCTTC
CDR3 protein: CASSRGGAYNEQFF

clone size: .
J gene: TRBJ1-5
V gene: TRBV7-2
D gene: .
CDR3 DNA: TGTGCCAGCAGCTTAGATTCAGGAAGCTATCAGCCCCAGCATTTT
CDR3 protein: CASSLDSGSYQPQHF

clone size: .
J gene: TRBJ2-1
V gene: TRBV7-2
D gene: .
CDR3 DNA: TGTGCCAGCAGCTTACCTGCAGGGCACGGTGAGCAGTTCTTC
CDR3 protein: CASSLPAGHGEQFF

clone size: .
J gene: TRBJ2-1
V gene: TRBV10-1
D gene: TRBD1
CDR3 DNA: TGCGCCAGCAGTGATGAGGGGGCGGATAACTCACACAATGAGCAGTTCTTC
CDR3 protein: CASSDEGADNSHNEQFF

clone size: .
J gene: TRBJ2-1
V gene: TRBV11-3
D gene: .
CDR3 DNA: TGTGCCAGCAGCTTAAGCGTAAGCTCCTACAATGAGCAGTTCTTC
CDR3 protein: CASSLSVSSYNEQFF

clone size: .
J gene: TRBJ1-5
V gene: TRBV28
D gene: .
CDR3 DNA: TGTGCCAGCAGGGGGACTTCGGGTCAGCCCCAGCATTTT
CDR3 protein: CASRGTSGQPQHF

clone size: few
J gene: TRBJ2-7
V gene: TRBV28
D gene: .
CDR3 DNA: TGTGCCAGCTTGGACACGAGCTCCTACGAGCAGTACTTC
CDR3 protein: CASLDTSSYEQYF

clone size: .
J gene: TRBJ2-7
V gene: TRBV6-5
D gene: .
CDR3 DNA: TGTGCCAGCAGTTACTCCCAGGGCCCCACCTACGAGCAGTACTTC
CDR3 protein: CASSYSQGPTYEQYF

clone size: few
J gene: TRBJ2-1
V gene: TRBV4-3
D gene: TRBD2
CDR3 DNA: TGCGCCAGCAGCCAAGCGGCTAGCGGGATTTCACGGAATGAGCAGTTCTTC
CDR3 protein: CASSQAASGISRNEQFF

clone size: once
J gene: TRBJ2-3
V gene: TRBV4-2
D gene: TRBD2
CDR3 DNA: TGTGCCAGCAGCCCCCTGGTGGGCGGGGGGGCCTTCGGAACAGATACGCAGTATTTT
CDR3 protein: CASSPLVGGGAFGTDTQYF

clone size: .
J gene: TRBJ2-3
V gene: TRBV6-5
D gene: .
CDR3 DNA: TGTGCCAGCAGTTACAAGAGGAGCAGCACAGATACGCAGTATTTT
CDR3 protein: CASSYKRSSTDTQYF

clone size: once
J gene: TRBJ1-5
V gene: TRBV2
D gene: .
CDR3 DNA: TGTGCCAGCAGTGAAGCGGACATCTCCTTTGGCAATCAGCCCCAGCATTTT
CDR3 protein: CASSEADISFGNQPQHF

clone size: .
J gene: TRBJ2-3
V gene: TRBV4-2
D gene: TRBD2
CDR3 DNA: TGTGCCAGCAGCCAAGGGACTAGCTCAACAGATACGCAGTATTTT
CDR3 protein: CASSQGTSSTDTQYF

clone size: .
J gene: TRBJ2-1
V gene: TRBV7-9
D gene: .
CDR3 DNA: TGTGCCAGCAGGGAGGGGCAGCCAAGCTCCTACAATGAGCAGTTCTTC
CDR3 protein: CASREGQPSSYNEQFF

clone size: .
J gene: TRBJ2-5
V gene: TRBV28
D gene: .
CDR3 DNA: TGTGCCAGCAGCAACCAAGAGACCCAGTACTTC
CDR3 protein: CASSNQETQYF

clone size: .
J gene: TRBJ2-6
V gene: TRBV5-1
D gene: .
CDR3 DNA: TGCGCCAGCAGCGCAACAGGGTCCGGGGCCAACGTCCTGACTTTC
CDR3 protein: CASSATGSGANVLTF

clone size: .
J gene: TRBJ2-1
V gene: TRBV11-3
D gene: TRBD2
CDR3 DNA: TGTGCCAGCAGCTCTAGCGGGAGGGGTAATGAGCAGTTCTTC
CDR3 protein: CASSSSGRGNEQFF

clone size: .
J gene: TRBJ2-6
V gene: TRBV19
D gene: .
CDR3 DNA: TGTGCCAGTAGTATTCGGGGCTCTGGGGCCAACGTCCTGACTTTC
CDR3 protein: CASSIRGSGANVLTF

clone size: .
J gene: TRBJ2-5
V gene: TRBV5-6
D gene: TRBD2
CDR3 DNA: TGTGCCACTCGGGTATATGGGACTACACAAGAGACCCAGTACTTC
CDR3 protein: CATRVYGTTQETQYF

clone size: .
J gene: TRBJ1-5
V gene: TRBV7-2
D gene: .
CDR3 DNA: TGTGCCAGCAGCCCGGAGGGAGTTACCAATCAGCCCCAGCATTTT
CDR3 protein: CASSPEGVTNQPQHF

clone size: .
J gene: TRBJ2-3
V gene: TRBV7-2
D gene: TRBD1
CDR3 DNA: TGTGCCAGCAGCTTAGGCCCAGGGGGAGTAGATACGCAGTATTTT
CDR3 protein: CASSLGPGGVDTQYF

clone size: .
J gene: TRBJ2-7
V gene: TRBV6-2/TRBV6-3
D gene: TRBD2
CDR3 DNA: TGTGCCAGCAGTATTAGCGGGGCCTCCTACGAGCAGTACTTC
CDR3 protein: CASSISGASYEQYF

clone size: .
J gene: TRBJ2-2
V gene: TRBV6-6
D gene: TRBD1
CDR3 DNA: TGTGCCAGCAGTCTTCGGACAGGGGGCCTTAAGGCCGGGGAGCTGTTTTTT
CDR3 protein: CASSLRTGGLKAGELFF

clone size: .
J gene: TRBJ2-5
V gene: TRBV25-1
D gene: .
CDR3 DNA: TGTGCCAGCAACAGAAGGACGGGGGAGACCCAGTACTTC
CDR3 protein: CASNRRTGETQYF

clone size: .
J gene: TRBJ1-5
V gene: TRBV28
D gene: TRBD1
CDR3 DNA: TGTGCCAGCACCCAATCGGACAGGGGGGACAATCAGCCCCAGCATTTT
CDR3 protein: CASTQSDRGDNQPQHF

clone size: .
J gene: TRBJ2-7
V gene: TRBV9
D gene: TRBD1
CDR3 DNA: TGTGCCAGCAGCGTAGGAGGGGACAGGGGACGTTGGGAGCAGTACTTC
CDR3 protein: CASSVGGDRGRWEQYF

clone size: once
J gene: TRBJ1-2
V gene: TRBV19
D gene: .
CDR3 DNA: TGTGCCAGTACCCAGGGATACTATGGCTACACCTTC
CDR3 protein: CASTQGYYGYTF

clone size: .
J gene: TRBJ1-1
V gene: TRBV6-5
D gene: TRBD1
CDR3 DNA: TGTGCCAGCAACGTACAGGGGGCCATGAACACTGAAGCTTTCTTT
CDR3 protein: CASNVQGAMNTEAFF

clone size: few
J gene: TRBJ1-2
V gene: TRBV3-1/TRBV3-2
D gene: TRBD1
CDR3 DNA: TGTGCCAGCAGCCAATCCGGAGGGGGCTACGGCTACACCTTC
CDR3 protein: CASSQSGGGYGYTF

clone size: .
J gene: TRBJ2-3
V gene: TRBV9
D gene: TRBD2
CDR3 DNA: TGTGCCAGCAGCTTAACCGGGGGGTCCCTCACAGATACGCAGTATTTT
CDR3 protein: CASSLTGGSLTDTQYF